This T cell receptor beta chain was recorded in a study of cytomegalovirus exposure and HLA in healthy donors. With 60 Vbeta and 13 Jbeta primers, the PCR was carried out. Only in-frame clones appear in the TCRdb table, and some are missing; sequencing was by immunoSEQ multiplex PCR. This table holds approximately 300,000 clones, 70% to 90% found once. The CDR3 totals 15 residues. The germline CDR1 and CDR2 sequences are LNHDA and SQIVND (reference sequence). Trimming cost V 2 bases and J 6 bases, with 15 bases left between them. V gene TRBV19 combines with J gene TRBJ2-3; tentative D call: TRBD2 (6 bases). Sequencing was done on a sample of PBMCs. The TCR originated in a middle-aged woman in good health and CMV-seropositive. CDR3 amino acids: CASSIRVAVQDTQYF. CDR3 coding DNA: TGTGCCAGTAGTATAAGGGTAGCGGTTCAGGATACGCAGTATTTT.